The next 17 T cell receptor beta chains were all read from a single sample in a study of T cells expressing NK-cell markers. TCRdb re-called the 5' RACE reads; one entry per CDR3 protein, DNA not given. The sample data list 130,000 to 150,000 distinct CDR3 sequences. Sequencing was carried out using blood T cells: a sorted CD56 or NKG2C T cell subset, CD4+ or CD8+ T cells, or bulk PBMC T cells (not recorded which). The source of these receptors is a man between 18 and 29 years old in good health.

The rearrangement uses TRBV14 and TRBJ2-3; TCRdb's assignment of TRBD2 cannot be checked, as there is no DNA. There are 18 residues in the CDR3. Germline CDR1 is SGHDN and CDR2 is FVKESK. CDR3 sequence reads: CASTPGKMLGGGTDTQYF.

This chain uses TRBV15 with TRBJ2-5; the TCRdb call, TRBD2, lacks DNA for checking. This CDR3 has 14 residues. Germline assignment: CDR1 LNHNV and CDR2 YYDKDF (reference sequence). CDR3 amino acids: CATSRGGGQETQYF.

V usage is TRBV24-1 and J usage is TRBJ2-5; TCRdb lists TRBD1, though no DNA is available to test this call. The germline V gene encodes CDR1 KGHDR and CDR2 SFDVKD. The length of the CDR3 is 17 residues. This CDR3 reads CATSDPRDRGYQETQYF.

The chain combines TRBV19 with TRBJ2-1; TCRdb names TRBD1, which stays unverified in the absence of DNA. This CDR3 region has 15 residues. The germline V gene encodes CDR1 LNHDA and CDR2 SQIVND (reference sequence). The CDR3 loop reads CASSMSGVLYNEQFF. The full variable domain, its missing parts supplied by reference TRBV19 and TRBJ2-1, is DGGITQSPKYLFRKEGQNVTLSCEQNLNHDAMYWYRQDPGQGLRLIYYSQIVNDFQKGDIAEGYSVSREKKESFPLTVTSAQKNPTAFYLCASSMSGVLYNEQFFGPGTRLTVL.

CDR3 residues: CASRLSLGLADEQYF. The rearrangement uses TRBV12-3 or TRBV12-4 and TRBJ2-7; TCRdb indicates TRBD2, and absent DNA this call remains unverified. The length of the CDR3 is 15 residues.

The rearrangement joins TRBV11-1 to TRBJ2-1; there is no DNA to check the TCRdb D call of TRBD2. The length of the CDR3 is 16 residues. Germline CDR1 SGHAT, CDR2 FQDESV (reference sequence). Here the CDR3 reads CASSPRELASNNEQFF.

The chain employs TRBV29-1 and TRBJ2-1. Germline V CDR1 and CDR2: SQVTM, ANQGSEA. CDR3 length: 12 residues. The CDR3 loop reads CSVEEGFNEQFF.

The chain uses TRBV20-1 and TRBJ1-1. There are 13 residues in the CDR3. The germline V gene has CDR1 DFQATT and CDR2 SNEGSKA (reference sequence). The CDR3 sequence is CSARVHEGTEAFF.

The rearrangement joins TRBV11-2 to TRBJ1-2; the D call from TCRdb, TRBD1, cannot be confirmed without DNA. Per the germline V gene, CDR1 is SGHAT and CDR2 is FQNNGV. CDR3 length: 18 residues. The CDR3 loop is CASSLDPGQGVLGVGYTF.

This chain links TRBV11-2 with TRBJ2-1. CDR3 size: 13 residues. CDR1 is SGHAT, CDR2 FQNNGV, per germline. This CDR3 is CASSLSVSNEQFF.

The chain combines TRBV11-1 with TRBJ2-1; TCRdb lists TRBD1, though no DNA is available to test this call. The length of the CDR3 is 20 residues. Germline CDR1 and CDR2: SGHAT and FQDESV (reference sequence). The CDR3 here is CASSGRQGRVAGPSYNEQFF.

The chain is built from TRBV10-2 and TRBJ2-3; TCRdb designates TRBD1, a call that cannot be tested without DNA. Germline lookup yields CDR1 WSHSY and CDR2 SAAADI. The CDR3 has 16 residues. CDR3 residues: CASSESGGLAADTQYF.

This chain connects TRBV5-1 to TRBJ2-1; checking the TCRdb D call of TRBD1 is not possible without DNA. The CDR3 is made up of 11 amino acids. Germline V gene lookup returns CDR1 SGHRS and CDR2 YFSETQ. The CDR3 loop is CASDGGHEQFF. Full variable domain (remainder filled in from reference TRBV5-1 and TRBJ2-1): KAGVTQTPRYLIKTRGQQVTLSCSPISGHRSVSWYQQTPGQGLQFLFEYFSETQRNKGNFPGRFSGRQFSNSRSEMNVSTLELGDSALYLCASDGGHEQFFGPGTRLTVL.

The chain uses TRBV27 and TRBJ2-3; as DNA is missing, the TRBD2 call by TCRdb cannot be tested. Germline CDR1 is MNHEY and CDR2 is SMNVEV (reference sequence). The CDR3 runs 15 residues. CDR3 region: CASSTGTSITDTQYF.

The chain employs TRBV4-1 and TRBJ2-1; TCRdb selects TRBD2, and the lack of DNA leaves this call unchecked. Per the germline V gene, CDR1 is MGHRA and CDR2 is YSYEKL. The CDR3 has 16 residues. The CDR3 protein is CASTRLAESLYNEQFF.

The V gene is TRBV13, the J gene TRBJ1-1; TCRdb's D call, TRBD1, is unchecked because there is no DNA. The germline CDR1 and CDR2 sequences are PRHDT and FYEKMQ (reference sequence). The CDR3 covers 14 residues. CDR3 sequence reads: CASSLVGGNTEAFF.

V is TRBV7-2 and J is TRBJ2-5; TCRdb gives TRBD2 as the D gene, but with no DNA this cannot be confirmed. The CDR3 totals 15 residues. Germline CDR1 is SGHTA and CDR2 is FQGNSA. The CDR3 loop is CASSQSPAGVETQYF.